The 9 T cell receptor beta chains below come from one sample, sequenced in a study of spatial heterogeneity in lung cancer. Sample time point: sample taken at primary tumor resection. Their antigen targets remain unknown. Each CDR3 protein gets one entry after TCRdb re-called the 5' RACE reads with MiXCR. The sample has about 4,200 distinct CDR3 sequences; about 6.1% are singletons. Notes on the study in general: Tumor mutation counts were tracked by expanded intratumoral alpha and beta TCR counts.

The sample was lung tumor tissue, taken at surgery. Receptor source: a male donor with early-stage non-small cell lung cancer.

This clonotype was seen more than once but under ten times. The CDR3 nucleotides are TGTGCCAGTAGGAACCCGGGAGGGGGCAATCAGCCCCAGCATTTT. Translating it yields CASRNPGGGNQPQHF. The chain has TRBV19 and TRBJ1-5; possible D gene TRBD1, 5 bases. The CDR3 is made up of 15 amino acids. V shed 6 bases and J shed 2 bases, with 14 bases lying between them. In germline, CDR1 is LNHDA, CDR2 SQIVND (reference sequence).

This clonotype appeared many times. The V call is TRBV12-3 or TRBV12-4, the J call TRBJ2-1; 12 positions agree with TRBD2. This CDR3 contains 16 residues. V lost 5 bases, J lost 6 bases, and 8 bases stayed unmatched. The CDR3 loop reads CASSLRTSGTFNEQFF. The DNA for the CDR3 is TGTGCCAGCAGTCTGAGGACTAGCGGGACTTTCAATGAGCAGTTCTTC.

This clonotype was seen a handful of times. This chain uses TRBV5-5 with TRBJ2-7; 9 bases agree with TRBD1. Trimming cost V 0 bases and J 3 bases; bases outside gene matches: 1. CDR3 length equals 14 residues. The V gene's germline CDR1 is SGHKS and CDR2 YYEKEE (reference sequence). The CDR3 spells CASSLGQGDYEQYF. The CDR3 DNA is TGTGCCAGCAGCTTGGGACAGGGGGACTACGAGCAGTACTTC.

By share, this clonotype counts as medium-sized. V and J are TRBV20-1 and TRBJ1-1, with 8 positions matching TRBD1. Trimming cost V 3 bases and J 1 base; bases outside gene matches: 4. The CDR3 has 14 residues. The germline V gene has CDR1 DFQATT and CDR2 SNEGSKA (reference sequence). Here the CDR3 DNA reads TGCAGTGCTAGTAGGACAGGGCCGAACACTGAAGCTTTCTTT. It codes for CSASRTGPNTEAFF.

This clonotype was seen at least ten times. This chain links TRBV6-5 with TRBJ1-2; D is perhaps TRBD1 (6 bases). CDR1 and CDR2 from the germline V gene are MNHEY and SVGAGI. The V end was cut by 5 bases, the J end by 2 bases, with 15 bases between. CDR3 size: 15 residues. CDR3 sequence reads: CASSPHGQTNYGYTF. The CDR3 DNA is TGTGCCAGCAGTCCTCACGGACAGACGAACTATGGCTACACCTTC.

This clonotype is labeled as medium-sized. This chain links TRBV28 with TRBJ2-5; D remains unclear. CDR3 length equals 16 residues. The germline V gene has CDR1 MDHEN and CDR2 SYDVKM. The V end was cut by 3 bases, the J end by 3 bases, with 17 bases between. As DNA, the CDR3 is TGTGCCAGCAGTTTGGACCCCCAGCAGGTGAAAGAGACCCAGTACTTC. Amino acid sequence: CASSLDPQQVKETQYF.

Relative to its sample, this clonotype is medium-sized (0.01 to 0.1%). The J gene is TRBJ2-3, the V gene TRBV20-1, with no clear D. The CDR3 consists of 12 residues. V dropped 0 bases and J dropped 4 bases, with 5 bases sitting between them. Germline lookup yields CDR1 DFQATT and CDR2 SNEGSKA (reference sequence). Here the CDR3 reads CSARDQADTQYF. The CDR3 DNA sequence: TGCAGTGCTAGAGATCAGGCAGATACGCAGTATTTT.

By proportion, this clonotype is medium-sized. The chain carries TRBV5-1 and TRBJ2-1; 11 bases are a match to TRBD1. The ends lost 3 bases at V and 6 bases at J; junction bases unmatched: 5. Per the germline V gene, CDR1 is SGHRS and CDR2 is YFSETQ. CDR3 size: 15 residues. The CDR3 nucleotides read TGCGCCAGCAGCTCCCCTGGGACAGGGGGCAATGAGCAGTTCTTC. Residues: CASSSPGTGGNEQFF. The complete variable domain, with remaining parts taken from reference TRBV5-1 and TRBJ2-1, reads KAGVTQTPRYLIKTRGQQVTLSCSPISGHRSVSWYQQTPGQGLQFLFEYFSETQRNKGNFPGRFSGRQFSNSRSEMNVSTLELGDSALYLCASSSPGTGGNEQFFGPGTRLTVL.

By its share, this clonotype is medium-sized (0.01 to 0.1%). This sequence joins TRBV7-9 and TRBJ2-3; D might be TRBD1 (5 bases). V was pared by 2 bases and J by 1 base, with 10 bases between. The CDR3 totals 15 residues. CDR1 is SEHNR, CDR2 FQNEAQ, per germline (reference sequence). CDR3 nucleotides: TGTGCCAGCAGCTTAACTACAGGTGGCACAGATACGCAGTATTTT. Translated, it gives CASSLTTGGTDTQYF.